The 24 T cell receptor beta chains reported below all come from one sample, sequenced in a study of shared clonotypes between healthy human individuals. Only in-frame clones appear in the TCRdb table, and some are missing; sequencing was by immunoSEQ multiplex PCR. The sample consists of hundreds of thousands of clones, approximately 97% of them appearing once. The sample comprised naive CD4+ T cells sorted from blood. Sample subset: CD45RA+ positively selected. All receptors derive from a woman in her 30s in good health.

This chain joins TRBV5-4 and TRBJ2-7; no clear D. Between the trimmed V and J ends, which lost 2 bases and 0 bases, there was a span of 9 bases. Germline V CDR1 and CDR2: SGHNT, YYREEE (reference sequence). The CDR3 runs 14 residues. The chain's CDR3 is CASSFGLDSYEQYF. The CDR3 DNA follows: TGTGCCAGCAGCTTTGGGCTAGACTCCTACGAGCAGTACTTC.

The chain has TRBV9 and TRBJ2-2; D ambiguous. V gave up 4 bases and J gave up 7 bases, with 5 bases separating them. In germline, CDR1 is SGDLS, CDR2 YYNGEE. CDR3 length: 11 amino acids. The CDR3 loop is CASSRVGELFF. CDR3 sequence (DNA): TGTGCCAGCAGCAGAGTCGGGGAGCTGTTTTTT.

The rearrangement joins TRBV10-3 to TRBJ1-1; D might be TRBD1 (5 bases). V lost 6 bases, J lost 4 bases, and 15 bases lay in between. The CDR3 has 14 amino acids. In germline, CDR1 is ENHRY, CDR2 SYGVKD. The CDR3: CAISLGTGSTEAFF. For the CDR3, the DNA is TGTGCCATCAGCCTAGGGACCGGATCCACTGAAGCTTTCTTT.

The CDR3 sequence is CASSKDRDRTYEQYF. The CDR3 coding sequence is TGCGCCAGCAGCAAAGACAGGGACAGGACCTACGAGCAGTACTTC. V and J are TRBV5-1 and TRBJ2-5, with TRBD1 identical over 8 bases. The DNA end is more similar to TRBJ2-7, so the J call may be wrong. Germline-derived CDR1 and CDR2 are SGHRS and YFSETQ. There are 15 residues in the CDR3.

The CDR3 DNA reads TGCAGCGGGGGACTAGCGTACACCGGGGAGCTGTTTTTT. Its protein product is CSGGLAYTGELFF. The chain has TRBV29-1 and TRBJ2-2; 10 nucleotides agree with TRBD2. This CDR3 region has 13 residues. Germline V gene lookup returns CDR1 SQVTM and CDR2 ANQGSEA. J lost 3 bases, V lost 7 bases, and 2 bases had no gene match.

V gene TRBV19 combines with J gene TRBJ2-4; possibly TRBD2 for D (6 bases). CDR1 and CDR2 (germline): LNHDA, SQIVND (reference sequence). The CDR3 runs 16 residues. The ends were cut back, 2 bases at V and 7 bases at J, with 18 bases in the middle. The CDR3: CASSILGGVKKNIQYF. DNA of the CDR3: TGTGCCAGTAGTATACTGGGCGGGGTAAAAAAGAACATTCAGTACTTC.

This sequence joins TRBV5-6 and TRBJ1-1; tentatively, D is TRBD1 (5 bases). The CDR3 has 15 amino acids. Germline CDR1 and CDR2: SGHDT and YYEEEE. V lost 4 bases and J lost 6, with 19 bases in between. CDR3 region: CASSPRGTKWAEAFF. The CDR3 DNA reads TGTGCCAGCAGCCCGAGGGGCACTAAGTGGGCTGAAGCTTTCTTT.

This chain uses TRBV5-1 with TRBJ2-5, with TRBD2 matching over 8 bases. CDR1 SGHRS and CDR2 YFSETQ come from the germline V gene. The V gene end was trimmed by 0 bases and the J gene end by 10 bases; junction bases not matched to a gene: 14. The CDR3 sequence is 16 residues long. The CDR3 DNA follows: TGCGCCAGCAGCTTGGCTGGAGCGGGAGTCGGGGGAGGCCAGTACTTC. Its translation is CASSLAGAGVGGGQYF.

V gene TRBV6-6 combines with J gene TRBJ2-3, with 8 nucleotides matching TRBD1. Trimming took 7 bases from V and 2 from J; bases not matched to a gene: 5. The CDR3 totals 14 residues. CDR1 and CDR2 from the germline V gene are MNHNY and SVGAGI (reference sequence). CDR3 amino acids: CASTRTGHTDTQYF. The CDR3 DNA sequence: TGTGCCAGCACTAGGACAGGGCACACAGATACGCAGTATTTT.

The V call is TRBV7-8, the J call TRBJ2-1, with 7 bases lining up with TRBD2. Unmatched junction bases numbered 9, after V lost 1 base and J lost 6 bases. Germline V CDR1 and CDR2: SGHVS, FQNEAQ. The CDR3 runs 16 residues. The CDR3 coding sequence is TGTGCCAGCAGCTTAGTAGGGGCGGGAGTAAGCAATGAGCAGTTCTTC. Translation gives CASSLVGAGVSNEQFF.

This sequence joins TRBV7-6 and TRBJ2-1, with 12 nucleotides matching TRBD2. The CDR3 length is 18 residues. CDR1 and CDR2 from the germline V gene are SGHVS and FNYEAQ. The V gene end was trimmed by 5 bases and the J gene end by 6 bases; junction bases not matched to a gene: 14. The CDR3 protein is CASSPGLAGSRSGNEQFF. The CDR3 nucleotides read TGTGCCAGCAGCCCGGGACTAGCGGGCAGTCGATCTGGCAATGAGCAGTTCTTC.

V is TRBV28 and J is TRBJ2-5; the D is unclear. Near its end, the DNA agrees better with TRBJ2-7, so the J call may be wrong. Germline V CDR1 and CDR2: MDHEN, SYDVKM. The CDR3 extends over 13 amino acids. Here the CDR3 reads CASSSSDGYEQYF. The CDR3 DNA reads as TGTGCCAGCAGCTCCTCCGACGGCTACGAGCAGTACTTC.

The rearrangement links TRBV6-1 to TRBJ2-7; 9 bases are a match to TRBD1. CDR3 size: 14 residues. V lost 7 bases to trimming and J lost 1 base; unmatched junction nucleotides: 5. Germline V gene sequence: CDR1 MNHNS, CDR2 SASEGT. The CDR3 DNA sequence: TGTGCCAGCACCCGCGGGACAGGGTCCTACGAGCAGTACTTC. Translation gives CASTRGTGSYEQYF.

The CDR3 sequence is CASSSVGDEQFF. The CDR3 nucleotides are TGTGCCAGCAGCTCAGTAGGGGATGAGCAGTTCTTC. J is TRBJ2-1 and V is TRBV7-9; D is perhaps TRBD1 (5 bases). The germline V and J ends were trimmed by 4 bases and 8 bases, with 9 bases remaining between them. Germline CDR1 is SEHNR and CDR2 is FQNEAQ (reference sequence). The CDR3 consists of 12 residues. Together with reference TRBV7-9 and TRBJ2-1, the CDR3 gives the full variable domain: DTGVSQNPRHKITKRGQNVTFRCDPISEHNRLYWYRQTLGQGPEFLTYFQNEAQLEKSRLLSDRFSAERPKGSFSTLEIQRTEQGDSAMYLCASSSVGDEQFFGPGTRLTVL.

The chain employs TRBV2 and TRBJ2-7; D is unclear. Germline V gives CDR1 SNHLY, CDR2 FYNNEI. The germline V and J ends were trimmed by 3 bases and 9 bases, with 12 bases remaining between them. The CDR3 covers 12 residues. CDR3 sequence reads: CASSDPPLGQYF. Written as DNA, the CDR3 is TGTGCCAGCAGTGACCCTCCCTTGGGGCAGTACTTC. Supplemented by reference TRBV2 and TRBJ2-7, the full variable domain reads EPEVTQTPSHQVTQMGQEVILRCVPISNHLYFYWYRQILGQKVEFLVSFYNNEISEKSEIFDDQFSVERPDGSNFTLKIRSTKLEDSAMYFCASSDPPLGQYFGPGTRLTVT.

This clone has only one observation. V usage is TRBV28 and J usage is TRBJ1-5; 8 bases map to TRBD1. The CDR3 loop spans 14 amino acids. The V gene's germline CDR1 is MDHEN and CDR2 SYDVKM. Trimming removed 2 bases from V and 5 bases from J; junction bases left unmatched: 2. CDR3 residues: CASSLRTGYQPQHF. CDR3 nucleotide sequence: TGTGCCAGCAGTTTAAGGACAGGGTATCAGCCCCAGCATTTT. The variable domain in full, completed from reference TRBV28 and TRBJ1-5, reads DVKVTQSSRYLVKRTGEKVFLECVQDMDHENMFWYRQDPGLGLRLIYFSYDVKMKEKGDIPEGYSVSREKKERFSLILESASTNQTSMYLCASSLRTGYQPQHFGDGTRLSIL.

The chain is built from TRBV2 and TRBJ2-3, with D unresolved. V was pared by 3 bases and J by 0 bases, with 4 bases between. The CDR3 contains 13 residues. From germline, CDR1 is SNHLY and CDR2 FYNNEI. This CDR3 reads CASSDRSTDTQYF. The DNA of the CDR3 is TGTGCCAGCAGTGATAGAAGCACAGATACGCAGTATTTT.

The chain carries TRBV10-1 and TRBJ1-1, with D possibly being TRBD1 (5 bases). The length of the CDR3 is 13 residues. Trimming stripped 6 bases from V and 3 bases from J, with 11 bases between. The V gene's germline CDR1 is WNHNN and CDR2 SYGVQD (reference sequence). The CDR3 bases are TGCGCCAGCAGAGGGGTCGGCGACACTGAAGCTTTCTTT. Translated, it gives CASRGVGDTEAFF.

The chain employs TRBV16 and TRBJ2-3; 7 positions agree with TRBD2. Losses at the gene ends were 1 base for V and 3 bases for J; bases not matched to a gene: 4. There are 15 residues in the CDR3. CDR1 is KGHSY, CDR2 FQNENV, per germline. CDR3 DNA: TGTGCCAGCAGCCAATGGGGAGGGAGAACAGATACGCAGTATTTT. It encodes CASSQWGGRTDTQYF.

This clone was observed a single time. The CDR3 DNA is TGCGCCAGCAGCTTGGGTCTGGGAGGGAGTAGCGACGAGCAGTACTTC. Translating gives CASSLGLGGSSDEQYF. V usage is TRBV5-1 and J usage is TRBJ2-7, with 7 bases aligning to TRBD2. Looked up from germline, CDR1 is SGHRS and CDR2 is YFSETQ. The CDR3 contains 16 residues. The V gene end was trimmed by 0 bases and the J gene end by 5 bases; junction bases not matched to a gene: 11.

This chain uses TRBV5-6 with TRBJ1-6; tentatively, D is TRBD1 (5 bases). The germline V and J ends were trimmed by 0 bases and 10 bases, with 14 bases remaining between them. Germline V gene lookup returns CDR1 SGHDT and CDR2 YYEEEE. The CDR3 loop spans 15 amino acids. Here the CDR3 DNA reads TGTGCCAGCAGCTTGGCCGGAGAGGGGAGATCACCCCTCCACTTT. It yields the protein CASSLAGEGRSPLHF.

V gene TRBV29-1 combines with J gene TRBJ2-3, with D maybe TRBD2 (5 bases). V lost 4 bases to trimming and J lost 2 bases, with 16 bases between them. The CDR3 length is 15 residues. Germline V CDR1 and CDR2: SQVTM, ANQGSEA. CDR3 sequence reads: CSVVVTRAFTDTQYF. The CDR3 coding sequence is TGCAGCGTTGTGGTCACGCGGGCCTTCACAGATACGCAGTATTTT.

The chain couples TRBV28 to TRBJ1-1; unclear D gene. This CDR3 has 16 amino acids. V lost 7 bases and J lost 4, with 22 bases in between. Germline loops: CDR1 MDHEN, CDR2 SYDVKM. CDR3 sequence: CASTDSGSRAGTEAFF. CDR3 bases: TGTGCCAGCACCGATTCTGGTAGTCGAGCCGGCACTGAAGCTTTCTTT.

The chain uses TRBV5-1 and TRBJ1-1; the D gene is possibly TRBD1 (6 bases). The CDR3 runs 13 residues. The V and J ends lost 6 bases and 1 base respectively, with 10 bases between them. The V gene's germline CDR1 is SGHRS and CDR2 YFSETQ. This CDR3 is CASTGQQNTEAFF. The CDR3 DNA sequence: TGCGCCAGCACTGGACAGCAGAACACTGAAGCTTTCTTT. The full variable domain, completed using reference TRBV5-1 and TRBJ1-1, is KAGVTQTPRYLIKTRGQQVTLSCSPISGHRSVSWYQQTPGQGLQFLFEYFSETQRNKGNFPGRFSGRQFSNSRSEMNVSTLELGDSALYLCASTGQQNTEAFFGQGTRLTVV.